This TCR beta chain stems from a study of T-cell reconstitution after alpha-beta-depleted transplantation in children. Molecular barcoding with unique molecular identifiers was used for the TCRbeta library. TCRdb recomputed calls from the PCR reads with MiXCR, one row per CDR3 protein. The sample holds fewer than 250,000 distinct CDR3 sequences, over 15% seen once. Germline values: CDR1 SGHVS, CDR2 FNYEAQ. V gave up 4 bases and J gave up 8 bases, with 18 bases separating them. The CDR3 totals 15 residues. Comment on this clonotype: Its antigen is undetermined.

The study, taken as a whole, reports: Newly generated T cells supplied most T-cell counts and diversity one year post-transplant.

The source of this sequence is a male patient between 2 and 9 years old who had a stem cell transplant for acute lymphoblastic leukemia, so the T cells may come from the graft donor. V usage is TRBV7-6 and J usage is TRBJ2-1, with D possibly matching TRBD1 (5 bases). The sequenced sample was PBMCs, mostly from graft donor cells, obtained 360 days after TCRalphabeta/CD19-depleted stem cell transplant. The DNA for the CDR3 is TGTGCCAGCAGCTCCCCGGACCGGTGGGGCGATGAGCAGTTCTTC. Translated, it gives CASSSPDRWGDEQFF.